Below, 27 T cell receptor beta chains from the same sample are listed, as sequenced in a study of CDR3 diversity in severe acne. TCRdb called the PCR reads again in MiXCR, with one record for every CDR3 protein. The sample yields about 76,000 distinct CDR3 sequences, 45% to 65% seen once. Sequenced: blood. The receptors were sampled from a male donor in good health, without acne.

The chain employs TRBV5-1 and TRBJ2-1; no clear D gene. The CDR3 consists of 18 residues. Trimming stripped 0 bases from V and 8 bases from J, with 24 bases between. The V gene's germline CDR1 is SGHRS and CDR2 YFSETQ. The CDR3, as DNA: TGCGCCAGCAGCTTGGGTGCCAGCTCACCACCGACCGGCGATGAGCAGTTCTTC. It specifies CASSLGASSPPTGDEQFF.

The chain uses TRBV2 and TRBJ1-5, with D hard to call. V lost 2 bases to trimming and J lost 0 bases, with 8 bases between them. Germline V CDR1 and CDR2: SNHLY, FYNNEI. This CDR3 has 15 residues. CDR3 region: CASSESRNSNQPQHF. The CDR3 DNA is TGTGCCAGCAGTGAATCCAGGAATAGCAATCAGCCCCAGCATTTT. The full variable domain, completed using reference TRBV2 and TRBJ1-5, is EPEVTQTPSHQVTQMGQEVILRCVPISNHLYFYWYRQILGQKVEFLVSFYNNEISEKSEIFDDQFSVERPDGSNFTLKIRSTKLEDSAMYFCASSESRNSNQPQHFGDGTRLSIL.

At least ten counts were recorded for this clonotype. This chain links TRBV7-9 with TRBJ1-2, with 7 bases fitting TRBD1. Germline CDR1 reads SEHNR; CDR2 reads FQNEAQ (reference sequence). The junction had 12 bases not matched to a gene; V was cut back by 5 bases and J by 6 bases. The CDR3 sequence is 15 residues long. CDR3 DNA: TGTGCCAGCAGCCACCAGGGGGGGGGCGGAAATGGCTACACCTTC. It codes for CASSHQGGGGNGYTF.

CDR3 loop: CASSLAREGAEAFF. The CDR3, as DNA: TGTGCCAGCAGCTTAGCCAGGGAGGGGGCTGAAGCTTTCTTT. The chain combines TRBV7-9 with TRBJ1-1; tentative D call: TRBD1 (6 bases). Germline CDR1 and CDR2: SEHNR and FQNEAQ (reference sequence). This CDR3 is built from 14 residues. V dropped 0 bases and J dropped 6 bases, with 11 bases sitting between them. Complete variable domain (other parts from reference TRBV7-9 and TRBJ1-1): DTGVSQNPRHKITKRGQNVTFRCDPISEHNRLYWYRQTLGQGPEFLTYFQNEAQLEKSRLLSDRFSAERPKGSFSTLEIQRTEQGDSAMYLCASSLAREGAEAFFGQGTRLTVV.

CDR3 bases: TGTGCCAGCAGGAAGGGGGACAGGGGGACTGGCGAGCAGTACTTC. This translates into CASRKGDRGTGEQYF. The chain joins TRBV6-5 to TRBJ2-7; 11 nucleotides line up with TRBD1. Germline trimming cut 6 bases from V and 6 bases from J; bases unmatched to any gene: 10. The CDR3 length is 15 residues. Germline V gene sequence: CDR1 MNHEY, CDR2 SVGAGI.

This chain connects TRBV6-1 to TRBJ2-1; TRBD2 agrees at 14 bases. The germline CDR1 and CDR2 sequences are MNHNS and SASEGT. There are 16 residues in the CDR3. V shed 7 bases, J shed 5 bases, and the junction held 7 bases outside the gene matches. In DNA form, the CDR3 reads TGTGCCAGCAATACGACTAGCGGGGGGGGGGACAATGAGCAGTTCTTC. It translates to CASNTTSGGGDNEQFF.

This clonotype was counted at least ten times. This chain links TRBV6-5 with TRBJ1-5; D might be TRBD1 (6 bases). This CDR3 has 15 amino acids. Germline loops: CDR1 MNHEY, CDR2 SVGAGI. V lost 5 bases and J 2 bases, leaving 13 bases between the germline ends. CDR3 loop: CASSKGGWGNQPQHF. CDR3 sequence (DNA): TGTGCCAGCAGTAAAGGGGGTTGGGGCAATCAGCCCCAGCATTTT.

The rearrangement links TRBV6-6 to TRBJ1-6, with TRBD1 matching 9 bases. This CDR3 contains 15 residues. Germline V gene data show CDR1 as MNHNY and CDR2 as SVGAGI (reference sequence). The junction had 10 bases not matched to a gene; V was cut back by 6 bases and J by 10 bases. CDR3 sequence (DNA): TGTGCCAGCAGAGCCTCCGGGACAGGGATATCACCCCTCCACTTT. Translated: CASRASGTGISPLHF.

The V call is TRBV5-6, the J call TRBJ1-2; tentatively, D is TRBD1 (5 bases). From germline, CDR1 is SGHDT and CDR2 YYEEEE. The V end lost 1 base, the J end lost 4 bases, and 11 bases lay between the germline ends. The CDR3 is 14 amino acids. The CDR3 bases are TGTGCCAGCAGCTTGCCAGGGCTTCCCTATGGCTACACCTTC. Translation: CASSLPGLPYGYTF.

The gene calls are TRBV6-5 and TRBJ1-3; D not resolved. CDR1 MNHEY and CDR2 SVGAGI come from the germline V gene. The V end lost 0 bases, the J end lost 8 bases, and 17 bases lay between the germline ends. The CDR3 is 16 residues long. CDR3 DNA: TGTGCCAGCAGTTACTCGGAGGCTGATTATGGCTACACCATATATTTT. Its protein is CASSYSEADYGYTIYF.

There are a few counts of this clonotype. This chain joins TRBV11-2 and TRBJ2-7, with 8 nucleotides matching TRBD2. This CDR3 has 16 amino acids. Trimming cost V 2 bases and J 3 bases; bases outside gene matches: 9. Germline CDR1 and CDR2: SGHAT and FQNNGV. Here the CDR3 DNA reads TGTGCCAGCAGCTTATCGGGGGGGCTTGCGAACTACGAGCAGTACTTC. Amino acids: CASSLSGGLANYEQYF.

This clonotype occurred many times. The chain recombines TRBV28 with TRBJ2-2; 10 bases match TRBD1. Trimming at V came to 5 bases and at J to 5 bases, leaving 8 bases not matched to a gene. The CDR3 is 16 residues long. CDR1 and CDR2 (germline): MDHEN, SYDVKM. The DNA for the CDR3 is TGTGCCAGCAGTACGACGGACAGGGGGGGGACCGGGGAGCTGTTTTTT. It encodes CASSTTDRGGTGELFF.

This clonotype was observed at least ten times. The CDR3 loop reads CASKVAGMGNQPQHF. For the CDR3, the DNA is TGTGCCAGCAAAGTGGCGGGGATGGGCAATCAGCCCCAGCATTTT. This chain uses TRBV2 with TRBJ1-5; no definite D call. The CDR3 sequence is 15 residues long. V lost 7 bases and J 2 bases, leaving 15 bases between the germline ends. CDR1 SNHLY and CDR2 FYNNEI come from the germline V gene.

This clonotype appeared many times. This chain uses TRBV4-1 with TRBJ2-5, with D perhaps given as TRBD1 or TRBD2 (5 bases each). The CDR3 totals 14 residues. Trimming removed 0 bases at V and 7 bases at J, with 12 bases between. Germline V gene lookup returns CDR1 MGHRA and CDR2 YSYEKL. Written as DNA, the CDR3 is TGCGCCAGCAGCCAAGACGAGGGGAAGGGGACCCAGTACTTC. This translates into CASSQDEGKGTQYF.

The table lists this clonotype with a few counts. The chain carries TRBV19 and TRBJ1-2, with TRBD1 as a possible D gene (5 bases). Trimming pared 2 bases from V and 6 bases from J, leaving 16 bases between. This CDR3 contains 15 residues. Germline CDR1 LNHDA, CDR2 SQIVND (reference sequence). The CDR3 DNA reads TGTGCCAGTAGTATAACTCCCGGGACTGAGGATGGCTACACCTTC. Its translation: CASSITPGTEDGYTF.

The chain uses TRBV2 and TRBJ2-1; perhaps TRBD2 as D (6 bases). Germline loops: CDR1 SNHLY, CDR2 FYNNEI. The CDR3 covers 12 residues. Deletions cut 4 bases from V and 7 bases from J, with 8 bases between. Written as DNA, the CDR3 is TGTGCCAGCAGTGGGGGGGAAAATGAGCAGTTCTTC. This sequence encodes CASSGGENEQFF.

This rearrangement joins TRBV7-9 to TRBJ1-5, with TRBD1 matching 8 bases. This CDR3 region has 14 residues. J lost 3 bases, V lost 6 bases, and 4 bases had no gene match. Per germline, CDR1 SEHNR and CDR2 FQNEAQ (reference sequence). The CDR3, as DNA: TGTGCCAGCAGTCAGGGGGCAACCAATCAGCCCCAGCATTTT. It translates to CASSQGATNQPQHF.

Regarding this clonotype: Since no conserved phenylalanine or tryptophan closes the CDR3, a read error is the likely cause. The DNA of the CDR3 is TGTGCCAGCAGCCTTTACGCTTCCTACGAGGAGCAGTTCTTG. Translation gives CASSLYASYEEQFL. The chain couples TRBV2 to TRBJ2-1; D call uncertain. CDR3 size: 14 residues. V lost 6 bases to trimming and J lost 10 bases, with 19 bases between them. Germline CDR1 and CDR2: SNHLY and FYNNEI.

This clonotype was counted only a few times. The chain uses TRBV19 and TRBJ1-4; D call uncertain. This CDR3 has 15 residues. Trimming took off 5 bases at V and 6 bases at J, with 16 bases between the two ends. The germline gives CDR1 LNHDA, CDR2 SQIVND (reference sequence). For the CDR3, the DNA is TGTGCCAGTAGTGCCAAGTCCGGTGGTTATGAAAAACTGTTTTTT. This codes for CASSAKSGGYEKLFF.

The chain recombines TRBV7-2 with TRBJ1-5, with D perhaps TRBD1 (6 bases). The CDR3 has 15 residues. Trimming removed 5 bases from V and 4 bases from J, with 15 bases in between. In germline, CDR1 is SGHTA, CDR2 FQGNSA. In DNA form, the CDR3 reads TGTGCCAGCAGCCCCCCGGGGGCCCTAAATCAGCCCCAGCATTTT. It is translated as CASSPPGALNQPQHF.

This CDR3 reads CASQAGGPSYTDTQYF. DNA of the CDR3: TGTGCCAGCCAAGCGGGGGGGCCTTCGTACACAGATACGCAGTATTTT. The V and J genes are TRBV10-3 and TRBJ2-3; 10 bases agree with TRBD2. With V trimmed by 10 bases and J by 2 bases, 12 bases remained unmatched. The CDR3 extends over 16 amino acids. Germline CDR1 reads ENHRY; CDR2 reads SYGVKD.

This clonotype came up many times. The chain couples TRBV20-1 to TRBJ1-1; D is uncertain. V lost 5 bases and J 4 bases, leaving 8 bases between the germline ends. Germline V lookup: CDR1 DFQATT, CDR2 SNEGSKA (reference sequence). This CDR3 spans 11 amino acids. The CDR3 region has the DNA TGCAGTGCTGAGAGGGCCACTGAAGCTTTCTTT. This sequence encodes CSAERATEAFF.

In the case of this clonotype: The DNA is left out, because the CDR3 cannot be placed on it with certainty; the CDR3 is given as TCRdb lists it. The V gene is TRBV5-6, the J gene TRBJ2-2; the table gives TRBD1 as D, unverified against the DNA. Looked up from germline, CDR1 is SGHDT and CDR2 is YYEEEE. 21 amino acids form the CDR3, both terminal residues included. CDR3 region: CASSSRDSSLWLHLRFGELFF.

This clonotype appeared a few times. V is TRBV15 and J is TRBJ1-2; 9 bases line up with TRBD1. The germline V gene encodes CDR1 LNHNV and CDR2 YYDKDF (reference sequence). The CDR3 loop spans 15 amino acids. J gave up 7 bases and V 1 base, and 7 bases lay outside the gene matches. In nucleotides, the CDR3 is TGTGCCACCAGCAGAGCAGTTAGGACAGGGGTTGGCTACACCTTC. This codes for CATSRAVRTGVGYTF.

This clonotype was seen more than once but under ten times. Here the CDR3 omits its conserved ending phenylalanine or tryptophan, so a read error is the likely source. Because the CDR3's place on the DNA is in doubt, the DNA is left out and the CDR3 is given as listed by TCRdb. The chain links TRBV12-3 or TRBV12-4 to TRBJ2-1. The CDR3 numbers 13 amino acids, ends counted. CDR3 loop: CASSSGYGYTFGS.

This clonotype has at least ten counts. V gene TRBV12-3 or TRBV12-4 combines with J gene TRBJ2-3; D is unclear. The CDR3 spans 12 residues. The V and J ends lost 1 base and 2 bases respectively, with 1 base between them. CDR3 in DNA: TGTGCCAGCAGTTTAGACACAGATACGCAGTATTTT. Translated, it gives CASSLDTDTQYF.

Ten or more counts support this clonotype. The chain is built from TRBV6-1 and TRBJ2-5; no firm D call. Germline values: CDR1 MNHNS, CDR2 SASEGT. The germline V and J ends were trimmed by 6 bases and 4 bases, with 12 bases remaining between them. The CDR3 has 13 residues. Here the CDR3 DNA reads TGTGCCAGCAGCCCCTCCAGGCGAGAGACCCAGTACTTC. Translated: CASSPSRRETQYF.